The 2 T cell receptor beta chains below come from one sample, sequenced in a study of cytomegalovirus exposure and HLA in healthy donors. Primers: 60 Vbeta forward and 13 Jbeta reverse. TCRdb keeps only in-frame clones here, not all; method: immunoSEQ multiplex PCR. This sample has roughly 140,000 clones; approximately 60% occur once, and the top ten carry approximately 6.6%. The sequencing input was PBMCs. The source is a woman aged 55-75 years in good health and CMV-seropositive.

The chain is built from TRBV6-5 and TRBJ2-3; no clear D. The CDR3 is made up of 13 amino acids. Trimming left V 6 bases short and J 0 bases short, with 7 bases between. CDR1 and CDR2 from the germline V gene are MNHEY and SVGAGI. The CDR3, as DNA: TGTGCCAGCAGGGCTCCTAGCACAGATACGCAGTATTTT. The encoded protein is CASRAPSTDTQYF.

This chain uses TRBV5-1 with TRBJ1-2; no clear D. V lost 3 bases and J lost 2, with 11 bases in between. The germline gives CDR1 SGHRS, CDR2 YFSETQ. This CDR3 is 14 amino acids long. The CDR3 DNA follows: TGCGCCAGCAGCTCGGAAGCACAGAACTATGGCTACACCTTC. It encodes CASSSEAQNYGYTF.